This TCR beta chain is from a study of cytomegalovirus exposure and HLA in healthy donors. Study summary: Researchers previously reported finding fewer than 120 million unique TCR beta sequences from about 200 million T cells. Most donors, roughly 82% of several hundred genotyped, fell in the Caucasian-associated ancestry cluster. Study results and limitations: Testing in vitro showed a few CMV-associated chains specific for CMV antigens.

60 Vbeta and 13 Jbeta primers were used in PCR. Clones were sequenced by immunoSEQ multiplex PCR, and TCRdb holds only the in-frame ones, with some missing. The sample yields 65,000 to 90,000 clones, 60% to 75% seen once. In this sample, this clone turned up a few times. The antigen is not known. The V gene's germline CDR1 is MNHEY and CDR2 SVGAGI. Trimming took off 8 bases at V and 7 bases at J, with 17 bases between the two ends. The CDR3 consists of 14 residues. This chain uses TRBV6-5 with TRBJ1-4; D gene unclear. The sequencing sample was made of PBMCs. This sequence originates from a man between 65 and 85 years old in good health and CMV-seronegative. The CDR3 nucleotides are TGTGCCAGCGCAATCGGGAGGCCGGCTGAAAAACTGTTTTTT. Translating gives CASAIGRPAEKLFF.